The 6 T cell receptor beta chains in this list originate from one sample, sequenced in a study of blood T cell repertoires in COVID-19 (dated by TCRdb to 2018 to 2021). To prepare the library, the immunoSEQ multiplex PCR assay was applied. TCRdb provides this immuneACCESS table in a form limited to in-frame rearrangements. Some clones are lacking; in checked studies, under half of them reflect an unresolved V gene, and why the rest are absent is not known. The sample table lists 180,000 or so clones, roughly 80% of them with a count of one. The top ten clones comprise around 2.4% of the sample. Sequenced sample: peripheral blood. Source of these receptors: a human donor with acute or convalescent COVID-19. The donor label of this sample is uncertain.

The chain couples TRBV9 to TRBJ2-3; D unclear. The ends were cut back, 0 bases at V and 4 bases at J, with 6 bases in the middle. The CDR3 length is 13 residues. Germline V CDR1 and CDR2: SGDLS, YYNGEE. In DNA form, the CDR3 reads TGTGCCAGCAGCGTAGAGGAGTCAGATACGCAGTATTTT. It encodes CASSVEESDTQYF.

The genes are TRBV6-5 and TRBJ2-2; 9 bases agree with TRBD1. The germline CDR1 and CDR2 sequences are MNHEY and SVGAGI. The CDR3 runs to 14 residues. Germline trimming cut 7 bases from V and 6 bases from J; bases unmatched to any gene: 6. CDR3 nucleotides: TGTGCCAGCAATCCACAGGGGGCATCCGGGGAGCTGTTTTTT. As protein: CASNPQGASGELFF.

V gene TRBV14 combines with J gene TRBJ1-2; 7 nucleotides agree with TRBD1. CDR1 is SGHDN and CDR2 is FVKESK in the germline V gene. The CDR3 contains 18 residues. The V and J ends lost 1 base and 4 bases, in that order; junction bases with no gene match: 15. CDR3 sequence reads: CASSQVRPLDRVGYGYTF. In DNA form, the CDR3 reads TGTGCCAGCAGCCAAGTTCGACCGTTAGACAGGGTGGGCTATGGCTACACCTTC.

The chain links TRBV7-2 to TRBJ2-5; 10 positions match TRBD1. With 5 bases clipped from V and 3 bases from J, the junction kept 9 bases outside the gene matches. This CDR3 has 16 residues. Germline-derived CDR1 and CDR2 are SGHTA and FQGNSA. The CDR3 sequence: CASSRTRGTGEETQYF. As DNA, the CDR3 is TGTGCCAGCAGCCGGACCCGCGGGACAGGGGAAGAGACCCAGTACTTC.

V usage is TRBV28 and J usage is TRBJ1-2; 8 nucleotides match TRBD1. CDR3 size: 16 residues. The J segment lost 4 bases and the V segment lost 5 bases, leaving 12 bases of the junction unmatched. CDR1 and CDR2 (germline): MDHEN, SYDVKM. The CDR3 sequence is CASSPTGQGSSYGYTF. Written as DNA, the CDR3 is TGTGCCAGCAGTCCGACAGGACAGGGAAGTAGCTATGGCTACACCTTC.

The V and J genes are TRBV7-3 and TRBJ2-1, with TRBD1 as a possible D gene (6 bases). The CDR3 is made up of 14 amino acids. Per germline, CDR1 SGHTA and CDR2 FQGTGA. The ends were cut back, 0 bases at V and 5 bases at J, with 8 bases in the middle. As DNA, the CDR3 is TGTGCCAGCAGCTTAACTACAGGGAACAATGAGCAGTTCTTC. This codes for CASSLTTGNNEQFF.